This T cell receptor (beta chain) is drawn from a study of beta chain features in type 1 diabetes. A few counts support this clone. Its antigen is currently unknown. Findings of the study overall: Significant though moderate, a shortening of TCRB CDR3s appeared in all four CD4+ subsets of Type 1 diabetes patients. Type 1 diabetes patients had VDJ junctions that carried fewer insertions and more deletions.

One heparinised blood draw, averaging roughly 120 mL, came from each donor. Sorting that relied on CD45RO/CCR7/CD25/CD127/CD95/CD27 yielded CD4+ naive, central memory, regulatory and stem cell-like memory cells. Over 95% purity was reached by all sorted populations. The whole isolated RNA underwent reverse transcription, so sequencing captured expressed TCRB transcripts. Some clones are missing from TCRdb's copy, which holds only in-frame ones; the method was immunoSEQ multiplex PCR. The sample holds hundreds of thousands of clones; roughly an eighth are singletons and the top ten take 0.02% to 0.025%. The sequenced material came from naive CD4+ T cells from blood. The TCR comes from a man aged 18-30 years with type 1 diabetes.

Here the CDR3 DNA reads TGCGCCAGCAGCTTGCTGGACAGGGGGCAAAACACTGAAGCTTTCTTT. Protein sequence: CASSLLDRGQNTEAFF. The rearrangement uses TRBV5-1 and TRBJ1-1, with 11 bases lining up with TRBD1. The CDR3 runs 16 residues. Losses at the gene ends were 1 base for V and 2 bases for J; bases not matched to a gene: 4. CDR1 and CDR2 from the germline V gene are SGHRS and YFSETQ.